This record concerns one T cell receptor beta chain sequence. The antigen is not known. The germline CDR1 and CDR2 sequences are LGHNA and YSLEER. The CDR3 has 13 amino acids. V was cut by 1 base and J by 7 bases, with 8 bases left in between. Both 60 Vbeta primers and 13 Jbeta primers went into the PCR. TCRdb's copy holds only in-frame clones and misses some; the assay was immunoSEQ multiplex PCR. The sample has some 150,000 clones; 72% are singletons. The data were obtained in a study of cytomegalovirus exposure and HLA in healthy donors. Whole-study findings and limits: Data from an earlier analysis indicated that most TCR beta V segments were productive either about 87% or about 30% of the time.

The sequencing input was PBMCs. This sequence was found in a man aged 50 to 59 in good health and CMV-seropositive. The chain carries TRBV4-3 and TRBJ2-1; D perhaps matches TRBD2 (6 bases). CDR3 region: CASSQARGNEQFF. CDR3 nucleotides: TGCGCCAGCAGCCAAGCGCGGGGTAATGAGCAGTTCTTC.